This TCR beta chain originates from a study of T cell repertoires in cytomegalovirus infection. Per germline, CDR1 SQVTM and CDR2 ANQGSEA. CDR3 length: 14 amino acids. V shed 4 bases and J shed 8 bases, with 17 bases lying between them. This clonotype was counted at least ten times. Its cognate antigen is unknown. MiXCR, applied by TCRdb to the reads, yields one record per CDR3 protein. This table holds under 300,000 distinct CDR3 sequences, 20% to 25% found once. This clonotype was sampled from a human donor in good health (CMV status not recorded). Some clones in this sample may be carry-over from other donors' samples. The sequencing here drew on cultured PBMCs, taken from culture after CMV antigen stimulation. The chain uses TRBV29-1 and TRBJ1-4, with D perhaps TRBD1 (6 bases). The CDR3 region is CSVGSGAVHEKLFF. In nucleotides, the CDR3 is TGCAGCGTTGGCTCAGGGGCGGTGCACGAAAAACTGTTTTTT.